This TCR beta chain was observed in a study of cytomegalovirus exposure and HLA in healthy donors. General observations from the study: Researchers counted approximately 160 TCR beta chains as cytomegalovirus-associated. TCR beta V- and J-gene trimming was later associated with a missense DCLRE1C variant. Roughly uniform sequencing depth across donors was assumed, possibly incorrectly.

Among the donors, all were healthy bone marrow donors. This clone appeared a single time. Its specificity is unknown. PCR involved 60 Vbeta and 13 Jbeta primers. Only in-frame clones appear in the TCRdb table, and some are missing; sequencing was by immunoSEQ multiplex PCR. The sample holds about 110,000 clones, about 80% seen once. CDR1 is SGHDN and CDR2 is FVKESK in the germline V gene. V was cut by 11 bases and J by 4 bases, with 15 bases left in between. This CDR3 is 13 amino acids long. Sequenced input: PBMCs. This rearrangement joins TRBV14 to TRBJ1-5, with a weak D call TRBD1 (6 bases). The sequence was obtained from a man in his thirties or forties in good health and CMV-seronegative. The CDR3 is CAPPRGLNQPQHF. The CDR3 DNA is TGTGCCCCTCCGCGGGGGCTGAATCAGCCCCAGCATTTT.